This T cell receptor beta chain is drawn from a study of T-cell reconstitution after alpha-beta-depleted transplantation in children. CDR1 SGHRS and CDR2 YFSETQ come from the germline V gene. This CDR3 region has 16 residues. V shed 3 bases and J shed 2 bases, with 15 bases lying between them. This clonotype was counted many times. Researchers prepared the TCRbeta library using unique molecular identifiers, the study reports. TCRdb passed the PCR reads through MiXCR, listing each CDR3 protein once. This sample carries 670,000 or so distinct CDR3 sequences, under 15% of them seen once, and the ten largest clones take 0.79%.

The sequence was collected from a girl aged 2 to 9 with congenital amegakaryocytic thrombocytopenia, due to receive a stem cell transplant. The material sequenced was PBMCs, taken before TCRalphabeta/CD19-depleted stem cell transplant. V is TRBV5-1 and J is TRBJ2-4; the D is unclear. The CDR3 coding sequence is TGCGCCAGCAGCTGGGCTCTTGGCGGAACCAAAAACATTCAGTACTTC. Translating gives CASSWALGGTKNIQYF.